This T cell receptor (beta chain) was profiled in a study of post-analysis software for immune sequencing data. Study at large: The courses of disease that were included comprised relapsing-remitting, secondary progressive and progressive-relapsing multiple sclerosis. Study-level findings and limits: Comparison with controls showed significantly lower normalized Chao1 diversity in multiple sclerosis patients. Relative to controls, patients had five TRBV segments at higher frequency, with TRBV5-6, TRBV5-1 and TRBV20-1 among these.

Germline V lookup: CDR1 MNHNY, CDR2 SVGAGI (reference sequence). The CDR3 contains 15 residues. V lost 8 bases, J lost 3 bases, and 18 bases lay in between. Unique molecular identifiers were present in the TCR beta cDNA libraries. Yield was roughly 0.5 million cDNA molecules from 1 to 10 million T cells. TCRdb reprocessed the PCR reads with MiXCR, giving one entry per CDR3 protein. Of a few hundred thousand distinct CDR3 sequences in the sample, approximately 33% were seen once. This clonotype was seen only a few times. Antigen specificity is unknown. This chain connects TRBV6-6 to TRBJ2-3; D is perhaps TRBD2 (7 bases). The source of this sequence is a girl aged 5 to 17 with multiple sclerosis. The sequencing input was blood. The chain's CDR3 is CASALGGVLTDTQYF. The CDR3 DNA reads TGTGCCAGCGCCCTAGGGGGGGTACTTACAGATACGCAGTATTTT.